This T cell receptor beta chain was obtained from a study of T cells in Graves' hyperthyroidism and ophthalmopathy. The study, taken as a whole, reports: Within blood appeared most thyroid clonotypes that had expanded above 0.001.

This clonotype was detected a few times. Its target is not known. The CDR3 totals 16 residues. The J segment lost 5 bases and the V segment lost 5 bases, leaving 14 bases of the junction unmatched. Germline V gives CDR1 MNHEY, CDR2 SMNVEV (reference sequence). The TCR beta CDR3 regions underwent amplification using RNA transcripts as the source. Carried out on the TCR CDR3, a first-round RT-PCR used the HTBI primer set. TCRdb reprocessed the multiplex PCR reads via MiXCR and lists one record per CDR3 protein. Of more than 550,000 distinct CDR3 sequences listed, around 20% were seen once; the top ten hold 15% to 20%.

This sequence joins TRBV27 and TRBJ2-5; TRBD1 aligns across 7 bases. The sample taken for sequencing was blood. This receptor was identified in a woman between 50 and 59 years old with Graves' hyperthyroidism that later progressed to Graves' ophthalmopathy. For the CDR3, the DNA is TGTGCCAGCAGTCGAATTCCGGGACAGCGAGTGGAGACCCAGTACTTC. Amino acid sequence: CASSRIPGQRVETQYF.